This passage covers 31 T cell receptor beta chains from one sample sequenced in a study of vaccination and CD4 T cells after COVID-19. Time point: late sampling 161 to 241 days after vaccination in three convalescent patients. The sample's treatment: roughly 10-day PBMC culture with coronavirus spike peptide pools or control peptides (ViraFEST assay). Oncomine TCR Beta short-read sequencing was applied to DNA from cultured CD4+ T cells. TCRdb reanalysed the PCR reads using MiXCR and keeps one entry per CDR3 protein. The top ten hold around 5% of the sample, which has about 23,000 distinct CDR3 sequences, about 45% seen once. Which antigens these TCRs recognize remains unknown. The starting material was CD4+ T cells from blood, cultured in vitro, obtained about 7 months after SARS-CoV-2 vaccination. Receptor source: a human donor who had recovered from COVID-19.

This chain uses TRBV6-2 or TRBV6-3 with TRBJ2-3; possible D gene TRBD2, 6 bases. The CDR3 totals 15 residues. CDR1 MNHEY and CDR2 SVGEGT come from the germline V gene. Trimming stripped 4 bases from V and 5 bases from J, with 16 bases between. The CDR3 sequence is CASSFIWGEKDTQYF. The CDR3 DNA reads as TGTGCCAGCAGTTTTATCTGGGGGGAGAAAGATACGCAGTATTTT.

The table lists this clonotype with a few counts. The V gene is TRBV6-1, the J gene TRBJ2-3; no clear D. Trimming removed 6 bases at V and 8 bases at J, with 15 bases between. The CDR3 spans 13 residues. Germline loops: CDR1 MNHNS, CDR2 SASEGT. CDR3 residues: CASRSSGISTQYF. In nucleotides, the CDR3 is TGTGCCAGCAGATCCTCTGGGATCAGTACGCAGTATTTT.

Details on this clonotype: The junction differs from germline at one of its ends, possibly a read error. The chain carries TRBV20-1 and TRBJ2-7; 7 bases are a match to TRBD2. The germline V gene has CDR1 DFQATT and CDR2 SNEGSKA (reference sequence). The CDR3 has 14 amino acids. The CDR3 DNA follows: TGCAGTGCTCAGGTTTCGGGGGGATCTCACGAGCAGTACTTT. Its protein product is CSAQVSGGSHEQYF.

The J gene is TRBJ2-7, the V gene TRBV20-1; D might be TRBD1 (6 bases). The germline V gene has CDR1 DFQATT and CDR2 SNEGSKA (reference sequence). The CDR3 consists of 13 residues. Trimming stripped 6 bases from V and 5 bases from J, with 17 bases between. The CDR3 DNA is TGCAGTGCAAAACAGGGAGTGCGCGACGAGCAGTACTTC. Its translation is CSAKQGVRDEQYF.

CDR3 in amino acids: CASSQTSGNSYEQYF. The CDR3 bases are TGTGCCAGCAGCCAGACTAGCGGTAACTCCTACGAGCAGTACTTC. The chain links TRBV7-2 to TRBJ2-7; 9 nucleotides match TRBD2. The J segment lost 0 bases and the V segment lost 5 bases, leaving 5 bases of the junction unmatched. The CDR3 extends over 15 amino acids. Germline assignment: CDR1 SGHTA and CDR2 FQGNSA.

The sample holds a few counts of this clonotype. The CDR3 is CASSTLAGGPYYEQYF. The CDR3 coding sequence is TGTGCCAGCAGTACCCTAGCGGGAGGGCCCTACTACGAGCAGTACTTC. The chain employs TRBV6-1 and TRBJ2-7; 12 nucleotides agree with TRBD2. Looked up from germline, CDR1 is MNHNS and CDR2 is SASEGT. The CDR3 runs 16 residues. Germline trimming cut 5 bases from V and 3 bases from J; bases unmatched to any gene: 8.

A few counts support this clonotype. This chain joins TRBV6-5 and TRBJ1-1; D might be TRBD1 (5 bases). The CDR3 sequence is 15 residues long. Trimming left V 2 bases short and J 5 bases short, with 15 bases between. Germline CDR1 is MNHEY and CDR2 is SVGAGI. CDR3 region: CASSYRGNFLTEAFF. CDR3 DNA sequence: TGTGCCAGCAGTTACCGGGGCAACTTCTTGACTGAAGCTTTCTTT.

The rearrangement uses TRBV15 and TRBJ2-5, with no clear D. The CDR3 is 14 residues long. Germline loops: CDR1 LNHNV, CDR2 YYDKDF (reference sequence). V was shortened by 1 base and J by 2 bases, with 8 bases between the two germline ends. This chain's CDR3 is CATSRGQKQETQYF. CDR3 in DNA: TGTGCCACCAGCAGAGGGCAGAAACAAGAGACCCAGTACTTC.

The chain recombines TRBV20-1 with TRBJ2-3, with TRBD1 as a possible D gene (5 bases). The V gene's germline CDR1 is DFQATT and CDR2 SNEGSKA (reference sequence). V lost 3 bases and J 2 bases, leaving 12 bases between the germline ends. The length of the CDR3 is 14 residues. The CDR3 reads CSASPGHNTDTQYF. The CDR3 DNA follows: TGCAGTGCTAGTCCCGGACACAACACAGATACGCAGTATTTT.

This clonotype showed up just once. The chain recombines TRBV28 with TRBJ1-6; the D gene is possibly TRBD1 (5 bases). The CDR3 has 18 residues. The V gene lost 7 bases and the J gene lost 2 bases, with 21 bases spanning the gap. Germline CDR1 MDHEN, CDR2 SYDVKM. CDR3 residues: CASMVGYQGGTYNSPLHF. The CDR3 DNA reads as TGTGCCAGCATGGTGGGGTATCAGGGAGGAACCTATAATTCACCCCTCCACTTT.

The chain joins TRBV20-1 to TRBJ1-2; 9 bases line up with TRBD1. Per germline, CDR1 DFQATT and CDR2 SNEGSKA (reference sequence). The CDR3 length is 15 residues. The J segment lost 4 bases and the V segment lost 6 bases, leaving 12 bases of the junction unmatched. The CDR3 region has the DNA TGCAGTGCAACGAATTATGGACAGGGGACCTATGGCTACACCTTC. Protein sequence: CSATNYGQGTYGYTF.

The chain links TRBV7-9 to TRBJ2-7, with D possibly being TRBD2 (6 bases). This CDR3 spans 14 amino acids. V lost 5 bases and J lost 8, with 19 bases in between. CDR1 and CDR2 (germline): SEHNR, FQNEAQ (reference sequence). The DNA of the CDR3 is TGTGCCAGCAGCACGGAGGGGTTTAGGGGACAGCAGTACTTC. This sequence encodes CASSTEGFRGQQYF.

The rearrangement uses TRBV25-1 and TRBJ2-2, with no clear D. The CDR3 consists of 14 residues. Trimming took off 7 bases at V and 4 bases at J, with 13 bases between the two ends. Per the germline V gene, CDR1 is MGHDK and CDR2 is SYGVNS. DNA of the CDR3: TGTGCCAGCACCCCGGGCCCCACCACCGGGGAGCTGTTTTTT. Encoded protein: CASTPGPTTGELFF.

The chain couples TRBV20-1 to TRBJ2-3, with 9 positions matching TRBD2. Germline values: CDR1 DFQATT, CDR2 SNEGSKA (reference sequence). This CDR3 is 14 amino acids long. V shed 5 bases and J 1 base; nucleotides not matched to a gene: 4. In nucleotides, the CDR3 is TGCAGTGCTTTAGCGGGGGACCGCACAGATACGCAGTATTTT. Its protein product is CSALAGDRTDTQYF.

With respect to this clonotype: One junction end does not reproduce the germline sequence, and a read error may be involved. V is TRBV7-7 and J is TRBJ2-3; TRBD1 aligns across 7 bases. The CDR3 contains 14 residues. Germline values: CDR1 SSHAT, CDR2 FNYEAQ (reference sequence). CDR3 residues: CASSQQGQGDTQYF. CDR3 sequence (DNA): TGTGCTAGCAGCCAACAGGGGCAAGGAGATACGCAGTATTTT.

This clonotype was seen a handful of times. The chain is built from TRBV28 and TRBJ2-3; D possibly uses TRBD1 or TRBD2 (5 bases each). This CDR3 region has 15 residues. Germline lookup yields CDR1 MDHEN and CDR2 SYDVKM. V was trimmed by 2 bases and J by 5 bases, leaving 14 bases between them. CDR3 residues: CASSLGTNSEDTQYF. CDR3 nucleotide sequence: TGTGCCAGCAGTTTAGGGACCAATAGTGAAGATACGCAGTATTTT.

The chain is built from TRBV27 and TRBJ2-5; D ambiguous. The germline gives CDR1 MNHEY, CDR2 SMNVEV (reference sequence). Trimming took off 2 bases at V and 0 bases at J, with 4 bases between the two ends. The CDR3 loop spans 13 amino acids. The CDR3 loop is CASSLGHQETQYF. CDR3 DNA sequence: TGTGCCAGCAGTTTAGGCCACCAAGAGACCCAGTACTTC.

There are a few counts of this clonotype. The chain uses TRBV19 and TRBJ1-5; D perhaps matches TRBD1 (5 bases). Germline lookup yields CDR1 LNHDA and CDR2 SQIVND (reference sequence). Trimming pared 7 bases from V and 2 bases from J, leaving 15 bases between. The CDR3 length is 15 residues. CDR3 loop: CASTEAGRGNQPQHF. The CDR3 coding sequence is TGTGCCAGTACCGAGGCAGGCAGGGGCAATCAGCCCCAGCATTTT.

This chain links TRBV7-6 with TRBJ2-2, with D uncertain. The germline CDR1 and CDR2 sequences are SGHVS and FNYEAQ. With 2 bases removed from V and 2 bases from J, the gap between germline ends came to 3 bases. The CDR3 extends over 13 amino acids. In DNA, the CDR3 is TGTGCCAGCAGCTTATTCAACACCGGGGAGCTGTTTTTT. Amino acid sequence: CASSLFNTGELFF.

The chain has TRBV7-2 and TRBJ2-6; D might be TRBD2 (5 bases). Deletions cut 2 bases from V and 0 bases from J, with 11 bases between. The length of the CDR3 is 17 residues. Germline V gene lookup returns CDR1 SGHTA and CDR2 FQGNSA. CDR3 amino acids: CASSLRSGLSGANVLTF. The CDR3 nucleotides are TGTGCCAGCAGCTTACGGTCAGGACTCTCTGGGGCCAACGTCCTGACTTTC. The full variable domain, in which reference TRBV7-2 and TRBJ2-6 provide the parts outside the CDR3, is GAGVSQSPSNKVTEKGKDVELRCDPISGHTALYWYRQSLGQGLEFLIYFQGNSAPDKSGLPSDRFSAERTGGSVSTLTIQRTQQEDSAVYLCASSLRSGLSGANVLTFGAGSRLTVL.

This clonotype was detected only a few times. The V call is TRBV7-2, the J call TRBJ2-1, with D possibly TRBD2 on 5 matching bases. CDR1 is SGHTA, CDR2 FQGNSA, per germline. The CDR3 is made up of 13 amino acids. V dropped 1 base and J dropped 6 bases, with 7 bases sitting between them. The CDR3 sequence is CASSLGTVNEQFF. CDR3 bases: TGTGCCAGCAGCTTAGGGACTGTCAATGAGCAGTTCTTC.

This clonotype is a singleton in its sample. The CDR3: CAWRSQAVFKQYF. The CDR3 bases are TGTGCCTGGAGGTCACAAGCGGTTTTTAAGCAGTACTTC. V is TRBV30 and J is TRBJ2-7; possible D gene TRBD2, 5 bases. Germline V gene lookup returns CDR1 GTSNPN and CDR2 SVGIG (reference sequence). This CDR3 has 13 amino acids. V lost 3 bases and J lost 8, with 17 bases in between.

The chain links TRBV7-2 to TRBJ2-7; TRBD2 matches at 9 bases. The V gene end was trimmed by 2 bases and the J gene end by 0 bases; junction bases not matched to a gene: 5. This CDR3 region has 16 residues. Germline assignment: CDR1 SGHTA and CDR2 FQGNSA. In DNA, the CDR3 is TGTGCCAGCAGCTTACTAGCGGGGTGGAGCTCCTACGAGCAGTACTTC. It codes for CASSLLAGWSSYEQYF.

This clonotype appeared a few times. The chain recombines TRBV28 with TRBJ2-5, with D tentatively TRBD1 (5 bases). The V and J ends lost 5 bases and 3 bases respectively, with 22 bases between them. The length of the CDR3 is 17 residues. Looked up from germline, CDR1 is MDHEN and CDR2 is SYDVKM. The CDR3 protein is CASSAPPGRLWEETQYF. For the CDR3, the DNA is TGTGCCAGCAGTGCACCTCCAGGGCGGTTGTGGGAAGAGACCCAGTACTTC.

The V gene is TRBV6-2 or TRBV6-3, the J gene TRBJ1-1; 9 bases are a match to TRBD1. CDR3 length: 14 amino acids. The germline V gene has CDR1 MNHEY and CDR2 SVGEGT. The V and J ends lost 6 bases and 0 bases, in that order; junction bases with no gene match: 2. CDR3 residues: CASRRTGVNTEAFF. In nucleotides, the CDR3 is TGTGCCAGCAGGAGGACAGGGGTGAACACTGAAGCTTTCTTT.

The CDR3 DNA follows: TGTGCCAGCAGCTTATATGTGGGAGGCTCCTACAATGAGCAGTTCTTC. Residues: CASSLYVGGSYNEQFF. The chain carries TRBV7-9 and TRBJ2-1, with D perhaps matching TRBD2 (6 bases). The V gene lost 2 bases and the J gene lost 0 bases, with 11 bases spanning the gap. This CDR3 spans 16 amino acids. Germline-derived CDR1 and CDR2 are SEHNR and FQNEAQ (reference sequence).

J is TRBJ2-2 and V is TRBV24-1, with TRBD1 matching over 9 bases. Per germline, CDR1 KGHDR and CDR2 SFDVKD. V gave up 7 bases and J gave up 2 bases; unmatched junction bases: 4. This CDR3 is 15 amino acids long. CDR3 residues: CATRPGQGNTGELFF. DNA for the CDR3: TGTGCCACCAGGCCGGGACAGGGTAACACCGGGGAGCTGTTTTTT.

The rearrangement joins TRBV20-1 to TRBJ2-4; D might be TRBD2 (6 bases). This CDR3 has 16 amino acids. Trimming took 0 bases from V and 7 from J, leaving 19 bases between them. The germline CDR1 and CDR2 sequences are DFQATT and SNEGSKA (reference sequence). The CDR3: CSARDPTGLRGNIQYF. The CDR3 DNA sequence: TGCAGTGCTAGAGACCCTACCGGACTACGGGGGAACATTCAGTACTTC.

This clonotype was seen a handful of times. J is TRBJ2-1 and V is TRBV7-9, with TRBD2 matching 9 bases. Per germline, CDR1 SEHNR and CDR2 FQNEAQ (reference sequence). V lost 5 bases and J lost 8; bases outside the gene matches: 10. The CDR3 runs to 15 residues. Written as DNA, the CDR3 is TGTGCCAGCAGCCCTTGGCGGGAGGGCCGCGATGAGCAGTTCTTC. The encoded protein is CASSPWREGRDEQFF.

The chain is built from TRBV20-1 and TRBJ2-2; possibly TRBD2 for D (6 bases). CDR3 length equals 13 residues. Trimming stripped 5 bases from V and 4 bases from J, with 11 bases between. From germline, CDR1 is DFQATT and CDR2 SNEGSKA (reference sequence). The CDR3 here is CSASTSLTGELFF. The CDR3 region has the DNA TGCAGTGCTTCTACTAGCCTCACCGGGGAGCTGTTTTTT.

The V call is TRBV6-5, the J call TRBJ1-1; D is unresolved. V dropped 4 bases and J dropped 0 bases, with 9 bases sitting between them. Germline V gene data show CDR1 as MNHEY and CDR2 as SVGAGI. The CDR3 runs to 14 residues. The CDR3 DNA follows: TGTGCCAGCAGTTCTGGCAATATGAACACTGAAGCTTTCTTT. Encoded protein: CASSSGNMNTEAFF.